The rows below give T cell receptor beta chains drawn from one sample of a study of PD-1 blockade in classical Hodgkin lymphoma. Libraries were prepared by immunoSEQ multiplex PCR; TCRdb keeps only in-frame clonotypes and omits some of them. The profile shows around 93,000 clones, roughly 78% of them singletons. The sequencing here drew on peripheral blood mononuclear cells (PBMCs), taken before the fourth cycle of nivolumab. Receptor source: a human donor with classical Hodgkin lymphoma. The CDR3 runs from the conserved cysteine through the conserved F or W. The D gene is left open where the match is weak. Clone size is stated in some rows and not others, as once, few, many or a class when expanded.

TRBJ2-2	15	TRBV2	-	TRBD2	TGTGCCAGCAGTGTCCGGACTAGTTCCACCGGGGAGCTGTTTTTT	CASSVRTSSTGELFF
TRBJ1-1	12	TRBV7-9	-	-	TGTGCCAGCAGCCCCTTAAACACTGAAGCTTTCTTT	CASSPLNTEAFF
TRBJ1-3	16	TRBV10-3	-	TRBD1	TGTGCCATGACAGGGGGCACCTTCAGGTCCGGAAACACCATATATTTT	CAMTGGTFRSGNTIYF
TRBJ2-1	13	TRBV14	-	TRBD2	TGTGCCAGCAGAATTAGCGGGAGCAATGAGCAGTTCTTC	CASRISGSNEQFF
TRBJ2-5	15	TRBV2	-	TRBD1	TGTGCCAGCAGTGGGTCAGGACAGGGGACAGAGACCCAGTACTTC	CASSGSGQGTETQYF
TRBJ2-6	18	TRBV11-2	-	-	TGTGCCAGCAGCTGTTATTTCAAGCAACAAAGTCGGGCCAACGTCCTGACTTTC	CASSCYFKQQSRANVLTF
TRBJ2-5	13	TRBV6-5	-	-	TGTGCCAGCAGCCACGGAACCCCAGAGACCCAGTACTTC	CASSHGTPETQYF
TRBJ1-1	17	TRBV27	-	-	TGTGCCAGCAGTCTATTCGCCGACCCGGCCATGAACACTGAAGCTTTCTTT	CASSLFADPAMNTEAFF
TRBJ2-5	15	TRBV27	-	TRBD1	TGTGCCAGCAGTCCCCGGGACAGGCGGAGAGAGACCCAGTACTTC	CASSPRDRRRETQYF
TRBJ2-5	14	TRBV12-5	-	TRBD2	TGTGCTAGTGGTTTAGGCGGGGGACAAGAGACCCAGTACTTC	CASGLGGGQETQYF
TRBJ2-5	14	TRBV6-5	-	-	TGTGCCAGCAGTTACTCGGCAGGGCAAGAGACCCAGTACTTC	CASSYSAGQETQYF
TRBJ2-1	18	TRBV19	-	TRBD2	TGTGCCAGTAGTATCAGGGGACTAGCGGGGGCCCTGTACAATGAGCAGTTCTTC	CASSIRGLAGALYNEQFF
TRBJ2-1	13	TRBV7-2	-	TRBD2	TGTGCCAGCAGCTTGACTAGCGAAGATGAGCAGTTCTTC	CASSLTSEDEQFF
TRBJ1-5	16	TRBV18	few	-	TGTGCCAGCTCACCACAGACAGTGTCTAGCAATCAGCCCCAGCATTTT	CASSPQTVSSNQPQHF
TRBJ2-7	16	TRBV7-2	-	-	TGTGCCAGCAGCCTCCCCGGTGGGGGGAGAAACTACGAGCAGTACTTC	CASSLPGGGRNYEQYF
TRBJ1-4	16	TRBV27	-	-	TGTGCCAGCAGTTTAGGTCCGGCCAGAACTAATGAAAAACTGTTTTTT	CASSLGPARTNEKLFF
TRBJ2-1	16	TRBV7-3	-	TRBD2	TGTGCCAGCAGCTTCTCGAGCGGGGCCCTCTACAATGAGCAGTTCTTC	CASSFSSGALYNEQFF
TRBJ2-5	12	TRBV6-6	-	-	TGTGCCAGCAAGGATTACAGGGAGACCCAGTACTTC	CASKDYRETQYF
TRBJ1-3	14	TRBV28	-	TRBD1	TGTGCCGCCAGTAGGGACAGCTCTGGAAACACCATATATTTT	CAASRDSSGNTIYF
TRBJ2-7	14	TRBV7-6	-	-	TGTGCCAGCAGCTTAGACCGGGTTCTCTACGAGCAGTACTTC	CASSLDRVLYEQYF
TRBJ2-7	15	TRBV4-3	-	-	TGCGCCAGCAGCCAAGATTGGAGGTACTCCTACGAGCAGTACTTC	CASSQDWRYSYEQYF
TRBJ1-5	14	TRBV6-5	-	-	TGTGCCAGCAGTTTGGACAGCGTCAATCAGCCCCAGCATTTT	CASSLDSVNQPQHF
TRBJ2-3	16	TRBV10-3	-	-	TGTGCCATCAGTCAAATGACAGGACCCCCCGGGGATACGCAGTATTTT	CAISQMTGPPGDTQYF
TRBJ2-3	21	TRBV4-3	once	TRBD2	TGCGCCAGCAGCCAAGATCCGGGTCGATTCGGGGTTAGCGGGATGAAAGATACGCAGTATTTT	CASSQDPGRFGVSGMKDTQYF
TRBJ1-6	16	TRBV12-5	-	-	TGTGCTAGTGGTCCCGGGACTGGCTCCTATAATTCACCCCTCCACTTT	CASGPGTGSYNSPLHF
TRBJ1-1	14	TRBV7-9	-	-	TGTGCCAGCAGCTTCCTCGGGTTTTGGGCTGAAGCTTTCTTT	CASSFLGFWAEAFF
TRBJ1-1	14	TRBV5-4	-	-	TGTGCCAGCAGCTTGGCAACAGGGTTGACTGAAGCTTTCTTT	CASSLATGLTEAFF
TRBJ2-7	13	TRBV29-1	-	-	TGCAGCGTCAGGATGAGAACGGCCTACGAGCAGTACTTC	CSVRMRTAYEQYF
TRBJ1-1	14	TRBV4-2	-	-	TGTGCCAGCAGCCCCCCTGAGGGGGTCACTGAAGCTTTCTTT	CASSPPEGVTEAFF
TRBJ2-5	15	TRBV18	-	-	TGTGCCAGCTCACCACCTTACAGTGACCAAGAGACCCAGTACTTC	CASSPPYSDQETQYF
TRBJ2-3	15	TRBV4-3	-	TRBD2	TGCGCCAGCAGCCTTGGTCTAGCGGACACAGATACGCAGTATTTT	CASSLGLADTDTQYF
TRBJ2-7	14	TRBV5-8	-	TRBD2	TGTGCCAGCAGCTGGGGAGGGAACTCCTACGAGCAGTACTTC	CASSWGGNSYEQYF
TRBJ1-5	14	TRBV2	-	TRBD1	TGTGCCAGCCGGGGACAGGGGGCGAATCAGCCCCAGCATTTT	CASRGQGANQPQHF
TRBJ1-6	17	TRBV19	-	-	TGTGCCAGTAGTACCCGGCCCGGGACGGTCCATAATTCACCCCTCCACTTT	CASSTRPGTVHNSPLHF
TRBJ2-7	14	TRBV19	-	-	TGTGCCAGTAGTATTGGGCAGAACTCCTACGAGCAGTACTTC	CASSIGQNSYEQYF
TRBJ1-2	15	TRBV7-8	few	TRBD1	TGTGCCAGCAGCCCCTACTCGGGACAGTTCATTGGCTACACCTTC	CASSPYSGQFIGYTF
TRBJ1-1	17	TRBV9	-	-	TGTGCCAGCAGCGTAGGTGGGGGGGCTATACCCAACACTGAAGCTTTCTTT	CASSVGGGAIPNTEAFF
TRBJ1-6	13	TRBV10-3	-	-	TGTGCCATCAGTGAGTCGAAGCCGGCCTCCCTCCACTTT	CAISESKPASLHF
TRBJ2-3	17	TRBV7-9	-	-	TGTGCCAGCAGCCCCCGAGCGACGGGTAGCGGAGCAGATACGCAGTATTTT	CASSPRATGSGADTQYF
TRBJ2-5	13	TRBV10-3	-	TRBD1	TGTGCCGTCGGCTCGGACAGGCGGGTCACCCAGTACTTC	CAVGSDRRVTQYF
TRBJ2-1	15	TRBV19	-	-	TGTGCCAGTAGTCCAGTAGTGGCCCCCAACAATGAGCAGTTCTTC	CASSPVVAPNNEQFF
TRBJ2-5	15	TRBV5-4	-	-	TGTGCCAGCAGCCTGGAGGGGGGGGCCCAAGAGACCCAGTACTTC	CASSLEGGAQETQYF
TRBJ2-2	15	TRBV2	-	-	TGTGCCAGGGGGGGATCCCTAGCGAACACCGGGGAGCTGTTTTTT	CARGGSLANTGELFF
TRBJ1-5	13	TRBV7-2	-	-	TGTGCCAGCAGCTTAGGGGGGACACCTCACCAGCATTTT	CASSLGGTPHQHF
TRBJ2-7	12	TRBV5-1	-	-	TGCGCCAGCAGCCTTACCACCTACGAGCAGTACTTC	CASSLTTYEQYF
TRBJ1-2	13	TRBV21-1	few	-	TGTGCCAGCAGCGGACAGGGAAAGGTCGGCTACACCTTC	CASSGQGKVGYTF
TRBJ1-5	15	TRBV15	-	-	TGTGCCACCAGCGGGGGCCCGCGAGGGGATCAGCCCCAGCATTTT	CATSGGPRGDQPQHF
TRBJ2-5	14	TRBV18	-	TRBD2	TGTGCCAGCTTAGGAGCGGGGGCCCGGGAGACCCAGTACTTC	CASLGAGARETQYF
TRBJ2-7	14	TRBV5-1	-	TRBD2	TGCGCCAGCAGCCTTCTAGCGGGAGCCTACGAGCAGTACTTC	CASSLLAGAYEQYF
TRBJ2-7	15	TRBV7-2	-	TRBD2	TGTGCCAGCAGCTTAGGTCTAGCGGGTCCAAACGAGCAGTACTTC	CASSLGLAGPNEQYF
TRBJ1-3	14	TRBV25-1	-	-	TGTGCCAGCAGTGAGGGAGGTCCTGGAAACACCATATATTTT	CASSEGGPGNTIYF
TRBJ1-2	11	TRBV19	-	-	TGTGCCGGATACCTACCAGGAGGCTACACCTTC	CAGYLPGGYTF
TRBJ1-5	15	TRBV7-9	-	TRBD1	TGTGCCAGCAGCACCGGGACAGGCGAGAATCAGCCCCAGCATTTT	CASSTGTGENQPQHF